These 3 T cell receptor beta chains came from one sample sequenced in a study of T-cell memory formation after mild COVID-19. From the 5' RACE reads, TCRdb called clonotypes with MiXCR, one entry per CDR3 protein. The sample lists roughly 600,000 distinct CDR3 sequences, roughly 18% occurring once. Sequences were obtained from PBMCs or a T cell subset sorted from them (not recorded which). These receptors were taken from an adult woman who had mild COVID-19 (a few samples of this study predate the infection). Cell type and time point are not known.

The chain links TRBV11-3 to TRBJ2-3, with 13 positions matching TRBD2. Trimming took 2 bases from V and 4 from J; bases not matched to a gene: 9. The CDR3 is made up of 18 amino acids. Germline CDR1 and CDR2: SGHNT and YENEEA. DNA of the CDR3: TGTGCCAGCAGCTTACCCGGACTAGCGGGAGTTTTAGCAGATACGCAGTATTTT. Its translation is CASSLPGLAGVLADTQYF. The full variable domain, its missing parts supplied by reference TRBV11-3 and TRBJ2-3, is EAGVVQSPRYKIIEKKQPVAFWCNPISGHNTLYWYLQNLGQGPELLIRYENEEAVDDSQLPKDRFSAERLKGVDSTLKIQPAELGDSAVYLCASSLPGLAGVLADTQYFGPGTRLTVL.

The chain couples TRBV20-1 to TRBJ2-6, with 8 bases matching TRBD1. Trimming at V came to 5 bases and at J to 1 base, leaving 10 bases not matched to a gene. Germline V gives CDR1 DFQATT, CDR2 SNEGSKA (reference sequence). The CDR3 extends over 17 amino acids. In DNA, the CDR3 is TGCAGTGCTGGATCGACAGGGGTCACGTCTGGGGCCAACGTCCTGACTTTC. It codes for CSAGSTGVTSGANVLTF.

V gene TRBV5-1 combines with J gene TRBJ2-7, with no clear D. CDR3 length equals 13 residues. Germline CDR1 SGHRS, CDR2 YFSETQ. The V end was cut by 2 bases, the J end by 2 bases, with 8 bases between. The CDR3 bases are TGCGCCAGCAGCTTCACAAACCCCTACGAGCAGTACTTC. Its translation is CASSFTNPYEQYF.